The text below deals with one T cell receptor (beta chain). The specificity of this receptor is unknown. This may stem from a read error, because a much larger clone lies one nucleotide away. This record comes from a study of T cells in Graves' hyperthyroidism and ophthalmopathy (dated by TCRdb to about 2019). Study-level background: Peripheral blood samples were taken at initial diagnosis, before any treatment was given. To identify TCR V-J signatures that set the groups apart, the researchers used a discovery cohort of approximately 98 patients, made up of approximately 43 with Graves' ophthalmopathy and 57 with stable Graves' hyperthyroidism. An independent validation cohort of 18 to 20 hyperthyroidism patients and more than 15 patients who later progressed to ophthalmopathy tested prospective prediction of ophthalmopathy. For training and testing, the roughly 93 patients in the discovery cohort were randomly divided in a 7:3 ratio. The study also compared thyroid tissue and blood T-cell repertoires from five or six Graves' hyperthyroidism patients. Once sampling was done, hyperthyroidism patients were given methimazole at a starting dose of 30 mg daily, whereas ophthalmopathy patients were given high-dose intravenous methylprednisolone. The paper describes TCR Vbeta CDR3 sequencing of about 140 peripheral blood samples, made up of some 40 ophthalmopathy patients, 70 to 75 hyperthyroidism patients and roughly 17 progressor patients.

From the germline V gene, CDR1 is MGHRA and CDR2 is YSYEKL. The CDR3 starts with the cysteine, ends with the phenylalanine, and has 15 residues. Only CDR3 DNA remains: 45 bases, in frame from the first base. Hyperthyroidism patients were newly diagnosed, had a disease duration of under 2 months, and were aged 18 to 65 years. Any patient with an uncontrolled infection, another autoimmune disease, pregnancy or lactation was excluded. Clinical symptoms, serum thyroxine and TRAb, thyroid ultrasound, and orbital computed tomography formed the basis for the diagnoses. Blood from progressor patients was drawn when they were first diagnosed with hyperthyroidism, before any ophthalmopathy symptoms appeared. Ficoll-Paque density gradient centrifugation was used to isolate PBMCs from about 9.4 ml of fresh peripheral blood. Patients classed as progressors first received a Graves' hyperthyroidism diagnosis and then went on to develop ophthalmopathy during follow-up. Total RNA was extracted with Trizol reagent, and quality was checked on an Agilent 2100 Bioanalyzer.

Amplification of TCR beta CDR3 regions was carried out from RNA transcripts. The first round of RT-PCR for the TCR CDR3 was performed with the HTBI primer set and the Qiagen OneStep RT-PCR kit. The libraries were constructed in a second round of multiplex PCR and then size-selected and purified. Libraries were sequenced paired-end with 100 bp reads on an Illumina HiSeq2000. Under the source paper's analysis protocol: SOAPnuke was used to process the raw data, throwing out any read that contained adapters or uncalled bases, had a mean Phred below 15, or lacked an exact constant-primer or identifier match. High-quality paired reads were merged with COPE v1.2.5, and unique nucleotide sequences were defined as clonotypes. Clonotypes were aligned to IMGT TRBV, TRBD and TRBJ reference segments using MiTCR v1.1. Only V-J combinations with frequency above 0.0001, covering about 99% of repertoires, were analysed. A TCS score was defined as the ratio of F50 (clonal expansion) to E x V (chaos), with BLOSUM62-based TCRdist applied between CDR3 peptides within each V-J. Welch's t-statistics and random forest reduced around 510 V-J features to around 14, which were used in a naive Bayes classifier (R e1071). The similarity between thyroid and blood repertoires was quantified using the Morisita-Horn index. The raw public reads went through TCRdb reprocessing: fastp at Q25, MiXCR clone calling, in-frame beta chains kept. Every CDR3 protein is listed once, alongside the most common genes and DNA of its rows. These V and J calls originate from TCRdb's pipeline instead of the authors' own analysis. Recorded for this sample are 20,000 or so distinct CDR3 sequences; less than 65% of them occurred a single time. Of the sample, less than 30% falls within the top ten clones.

What the authors observed across the whole study: Blood samples also contained most of the expanded thyroid clonotypes (frequency above 0.001), which suggests that blood repertoires may reflect thyroid immune responses. No statistical method was used to fix the sample size in advance, and group allocation was not hidden from the investigators. A 13 V-J signature model separated ophthalmopathy from stable hyperthyroidism, with about 90% sensitivity and about 81% specificity in cross-validation and 80%/75% in testing. In validation, progression to ophthalmopathy was predicted by the model with around 70% sensitivity and roughly 76% specificity, a median of about 6.8 months before onset.

Recombination linked TRBV4-1 to TRBJ2-1; 8 central bases correspond to TRBD2. The clonotype comes from a woman aged 40 to 50 with Graves' hyperthyroidism that later progressed to Graves' ophthalmopathy. Material for sequencing was blood. The CDR3 reads CTSGQGVAGLDEQFF. The nucleotide sequence is TGCACCAGCGGCCAGGGAGTAGCGGGACTGGATGAGCAGTTCTTC.